This T cell receptor beta chain was retrieved from a study of OX40 agonist ivuxolimab in advanced cancers. Study-wide findings and caveats: At 0.1 to 3.0 mg/kg, CD4+ and CD8+ blood T cells expanded clonally by week 6.

A word on this clone: Its antigen remains unidentified.

Produced via immunoSEQ multiplex PCR; TCRdb's table is partial and in-frame only. The sample contains 45,000 to 60,000 clones, 70% to 90% of which appear only once. The receptor's source is an adult with an advanced solid tumor such as melanoma, head and neck, liver or kidney cancer. Here the sequenced sample was CD4+ or CD8+ T cells sorted from blood, taken in a trial of the OX40 agonist ivuxolimab.

The CDR3 DNA reads as TGCGCCAGCTACAGGGGGAAAAATTCACCCCTCCACTTT. Protein product: CASYRGKNSPLHF. The chain couples TRBV10-2 to TRBJ1-6; 8 bases agree with TRBD1. The ends lost 8 bases at V and 7 bases at J; junction bases unmatched: 4. CDR3 length: 13 amino acids. CDR1 and CDR2 (germline): WSHSY, SAAADI.